This T cell receptor beta chain was recorded in a study of cytomegalovirus exposure and HLA in healthy donors. The CDR3 consists of 16 residues. The germline V gene has CDR1 SQVTM and CDR2 ANQGSEA. Germline trimming cut 6 bases from V and 4 bases from J; bases unmatched to any gene: 16. Regarding the study as a whole: A further, later analysis showed that HLA-associated TCR beta chains (compared with equally common others) were more clonally expanded. TCR beta chains numbering more than 150 were designated cytomegalovirus-associated. Judged likely to be a sequencing artifact was a cluster of highly shared sequence variants. The study had only CMV serostatus as immune exposure information.

PCR used 60 Vbeta primers and 13 Jbeta primers. Here immunoSEQ multiplex PCR was the method, and the copy in TCRdb shows in-frame clones only, minus some. The data contain about 200,000 clones, roughly 80% of them singletons. For this clone: The antigen is not known.

Sequencing was performed on PBMCs. This TCR came from a woman in her thirties or forties in good health and CMV-seronegative. The gene calls are TRBV29-1 and TRBJ2-3; TRBD1 aligns across 7 bases. The CDR3 DNA reads as TGCAGCGTATGCAGGTGGCAGGGGGAACGAGCAGATACGCAGTATTTT. This gives the protein CSVCRWQGERADTQYF.